This TCR beta chain came from a study of a mutant IDH1 vaccine in newly diagnosed glioma. Across the whole study: First vaccine doses came 4-6 weeks after radiotherapy alone, or with temozolomide cycles. Study-level findings and limits: Seemingly, pseudoprogression had no relation to changes in the top peripheral T cell clonotypes.

The time point: week 47, end of study. One vaccine dose held 300 ug of mutant IDH1 20-mer peptide and came with topical imiquimod. With regard to this clone: Its antigen is unknown.

After removal of 3 bases from V and 4 bases from J, the junction contained 11 bases not matched to a gene. The CDR3 consists of 18 residues. Germline V gives CDR1 MDHEN, CDR2 SYDVKM. The method was immunoSEQ multiplex PCR; TCRdb's version includes in-frame clones alone and lacks a portion of them. The sample yields just over 60,000 clones, roughly four fifths seen once. Sequencing used PBMCs, obtained from a glioma patient whose treatment included an IDH1 peptide vaccine. The gene calls are TRBV28 and TRBJ2-1; 11 nucleotides agree with TRBD2. The receptor was isolated from a man aged 25 to 40 with glioma. The CDR3: CASSLGLAGGRRYNEQFF. The CDR3 DNA reads as TGTGCCAGCAGTTTGGGGCTAGCGGGGGGAAGAAGGTACAATGAGCAGTTCTTC.